The entry below describes one T cell receptor beta chain. Its antigen remains unidentified. This entry belongs to a study of metastatic and nonmetastatic thyroid tumors. As for the study in general: Both malignant and benign thyroid patients supplied peripheral blood and tumor or nodule tissue samples, across which the repertoires of these patients were then compared. Study observations and caveats: In blood and tumor, TCR beta diversity was reportedly significantly higher in malignant thyroid tumors than in benign nodules.

All patients were treatment-naive before thyroid surgery. Authors' data handling: Clinicopathological groups of papillary thyroid cancer showed CDR3 differences that were used to build a distant-metastasis classifier. Via MiXCR, TCRdb re-called the PCR reads. The V and J calls, along with clone size, are taken from TCRdb and not from the paper's own processing. The profile shows some 36,000 clones, roughly a sixth of them singletons. This TCR was recovered from a male donor with papillary thyroid cancer or a benign thyroid nodule (not recorded which). Some clones in this sample may be carry-over from other donors' samples. The specimen was blood.

CDR3 coding DNA: TGCGCCAGCAGCTTGTGTATCGGGGGGTACAATGAGCAGTTCTTC. As protein: CASSLCIGGYNEQFF. The gene calls are TRBV5-1 and TRBJ2-1; 7 nucleotides match TRBD2. V was pared by 1 base and J by 4 bases, with 5 bases of the junction left unmatched. The CDR3 is 15 residues long. CDR1 is SGHRS and CDR2 is YFSETQ in the germline V gene.